Detailed here is one T cell receptor (beta chain). The antigen is not known. This sample is drawn from a study of shared clonotypes between healthy human individuals. Findings and limits, study-wide: Rarefaction demonstrated incomplete sorted-subset sequencing despite large depth.

Produced via immunoSEQ multiplex PCR; TCRdb's table is partial and in-frame only. The sample contains 2 million to 2.5 million clones, around 90% of which appear only once. Germline V gene sequence: CDR1 MNHEY, CDR2 SMNVEV (reference sequence). The CDR3 loop spans 14 amino acids. The ends lost 6 bases at V and 3 bases at J; junction bases unmatched: 6. The specimen was naive CD4+ T cells from PBMCs. The subset here: CD45RA+ positively selected. V and J are TRBV27 and TRBJ2-7; 9 bases fit TRBD1. This TCR derives from a man younger than 35 in good health. Some clones in this sample may be carry-over from other donors' samples. The chain's CDR3 is CASRAGTGLYEQYF. For the CDR3, the DNA is TGTGCCAGCAGGGCCGGGACAGGGCTCTACGAGCAGTACTTC.